A selection of T cell receptor beta chains follows, all from one sample in a study of identical twins. TCRdb reprocessed the 5' RACE reads via MiXCR and lists one record per CDR3 protein. The sample records some 760,000 distinct CDR3 sequences, about 20% being singletons. The same sample was also used in a study of T cells expressing NK-cell markers.

Sequenced input: PBMCs. The receptors were gathered from a young woman in good health. The CDR3 runs from the conserved cysteine through the conserved F or W. The D gene is left open where the match is weak. Size tells how often a clone was seen (once, few, many) or the class of an expanded clone, and some rows leave it out.

J gene: TRBJ2-7; clone size: few; V gene: TRBV7-2; D gene: TRBD2; CDR3 DNA: TGTGCCAGCAGACTAGCGGGAGTCTCCTACGAGCAGTACTTC; CDR3 protein: CASRLAGVSYEQYF
J gene: TRBJ2-5; clone size: few; V gene: TRBV11-2; D gene: -; CDR3 DNA: TGTGCCAGCAGCTCCTTCCGAGGGCAAGAGACCCAGTACTTC; CDR3 protein: CASSSFRGQETQYF
J gene: TRBJ1-1; clone size: -; V gene: TRBV5-6; D gene: -; CDR3 DNA: TGTGCCAGCAGCTTGGCCGGGAGGGCGAAGACTGAAGCTTTCTTT; CDR3 protein: CASSLAGRAKTEAFF
J gene: TRBJ2-3; clone size: -; V gene: TRBV5-1; D gene: -; CDR3 DNA: TGCGCCAGCAGCTTGTATGGAGTTTTGGGTGATACGCAGTATTTT; CDR3 protein: CASSLYGVLGDTQYF
J gene: TRBJ1-5; clone size: few; V gene: TRBV6-2/TRBV6-3; D gene: -; CDR3 DNA: TGTGCCAGCAGTTGGCGGGGCAATCAGCCCCAGCATTTT; CDR3 protein: CASSWRGNQPQHF
J gene: TRBJ1-2; clone size: few; V gene: TRBV12-3/TRBV12-4; D gene: -; CDR3 DNA: TGTGCCAGCAGTTCATTCGTCGGTGGCTACACCTTC; CDR3 protein: CASSSFVGGYTF
J gene: TRBJ2-5; clone size: -; V gene: TRBV12-3/TRBV12-4; D gene: TRBD2; CDR3 DNA: TGTGCCAGCAGTTTCGGACTAGGGCAAGAGACCCAGTACTTC; CDR3 protein: CASSFGLGQETQYF
J gene: TRBJ2-7; clone size: few; V gene: TRBV5-1; D gene: TRBD1; CDR3 DNA: TGCGCCAGCAGCCGGGGACAGGCAACTCCCTACGAGCAGTACTTC; CDR3 protein: CASSRGQATPYEQYF
J gene: TRBJ2-7; clone size: -; V gene: TRBV20-1; D gene: -; CDR3 DNA: TGCAGTGCTAGAGCTGAGCACGAGCAGTACTTC; CDR3 protein: CSARAEHEQYF
J gene: TRBJ2-5; clone size: -; V gene: TRBV27; D gene: TRBD1; CDR3 DNA: TGTGCCAGCAGTCACTCGGACAGGGGGAGGGAGACCCAGTACTTC; CDR3 protein: CASSHSDRGRETQYF
J gene: TRBJ2-3; clone size: few; V gene: TRBV24-1; D gene: TRBD1; CDR3 DNA: TGTGCCACCAGCCGCGGGACAGGGGGCACAGATACGCAGTATTTT; CDR3 protein: CATSRGTGGTDTQYF
J gene: TRBJ2-3; clone size: -; V gene: TRBV20-1; D gene: -; CDR3 DNA: TGCAGTGCCAGCTACAGACAGGGACTTGGAGATACGCAGTATTTT; CDR3 protein: CSASYRQGLGDTQYF
J gene: TRBJ1-1; clone size: -; V gene: TRBV7-9; D gene: -; CDR3 DNA: TGTGCCAGCAGCCCGGGGGGAGCCGAAGCTTTCTTT; CDR3 protein: CASSPGGAEAFF
J gene: TRBJ1-2; clone size: few; V gene: TRBV14; D gene: -; CDR3 DNA: TGTGCCAGCAGCCCACGGGAGTTGGAGGTGTATGGCTACACCTTC; CDR3 protein: CASSPRELEVYGYTF
J gene: TRBJ2-1; clone size: few; V gene: TRBV7-2; D gene: TRBD2; CDR3 DNA: TGTGCCAGCAGCTTAGTAGCCACTAGCGGATACAATGAGCAGTTCTTC; CDR3 protein: CASSLVATSGYNEQFF
J gene: TRBJ1-2; clone size: few; V gene: TRBV5-1; D gene: -; CDR3 DNA: TGCGCCAGCAGCTTGAGAGCAGGCGGGGAGAGAGGCTACACCTTC; CDR3 protein: CASSLRAGGERGYTF
J gene: TRBJ2-3; clone size: few; V gene: TRBV14; D gene: TRBD2; CDR3 DNA: TGTGCCAGCAGCCCTATCGGGGCTAGCGGGGCAGATACGCAGTATTTT; CDR3 protein: CASSPIGASGADTQYF
J gene: TRBJ2-5; clone size: -; V gene: TRBV20-1; D gene: -; CDR3 DNA: TGCAGTGCTCCCCTCCGCGGGTTCCAAGAGACCCAGTACTTC; CDR3 protein: CSAPLRGFQETQYF
J gene: TRBJ2-3; clone size: few; V gene: TRBV10-2; D gene: -; CDR3 DNA: TGCGCCAGCAGGACGAGTTACCGCGGCACAGATACGCAGTATTTT; CDR3 protein: CASRTSYRGTDTQYF
J gene: TRBJ1-2; clone size: many; V gene: TRBV5-5; D gene: TRBD1; CDR3 DNA: TGTGCCAGCAGCAGGGGGCCGGGGGCGATCTATGGCTACACCTTC; CDR3 protein: CASSRGPGAIYGYTF
J gene: TRBJ2-7; clone size: few; V gene: TRBV18; D gene: TRBD1; CDR3 DNA: TGTGCCAGCTCAGGACAGGTTGTCTTTGAGCAGTACTTC; CDR3 protein: CASSGQVVFEQYF
J gene: TRBJ2-3; clone size: few; V gene: TRBV7-9; D gene: TRBD2; CDR3 DNA: TGTGCCAGCAGCCATACTGGCGGGGGGGCAAATACGCAGTATTTT; CDR3 protein: CASSHTGGGANTQYF
J gene: TRBJ2-3; clone size: few; V gene: TRBV20-1; D gene: TRBD2; CDR3 DNA: TGCAGTGCTAGGAATTGGGCTAGCGGTAGCACAGATACGCAGTATTTT; CDR3 protein: CSARNWASGSTDTQYF
J gene: TRBJ2-7; clone size: -; V gene: TRBV12-3/TRBV12-4; D gene: -; CDR3 DNA: TGTGCCAGCAGTCTCGATCGAGGAACTTCCTACGAGCAGTACTTC; CDR3 protein: CASSLDRGTSYEQYF
J gene: TRBJ1-2; clone size: -; V gene: TRBV6-1; D gene: -; CDR3 DNA: TGTGCCAGCAGTGAACTCGGTTTACAGGCTAACTATGGCTACACCTTC; CDR3 protein: CASSELGLQANYGYTF
J gene: TRBJ2-3; clone size: -; V gene: TRBV7-8; D gene: -; CDR3 DNA: TGTGCCAGCAGCTTAGTTGCGTACCCCACAGATACGCAGTATTTT; CDR3 protein: CASSLVAYPTDTQYF
J gene: TRBJ2-3; clone size: few; V gene: TRBV11-3; D gene: -; CDR3 DNA: TGTGCCAGCAGCTTCCTTAGGGGGGCCAACACAGATACGCAGTATTTT; CDR3 protein: CASSFLRGANTDTQYF
J gene: TRBJ1-1; clone size: few; V gene: TRBV6-5; D gene: -; CDR3 DNA: TGTGCCAGCAGTTCCCCGATTAGTGGGGCGAACACTGAAGCTTTCTTT; CDR3 protein: CASSSPISGANTEAFF
J gene: TRBJ2-5; clone size: -; V gene: TRBV30; D gene: -; CDR3 DNA: TGTGCCTGGACCCCCGCAGGCAAGTGGACCCAGTACTTC; CDR3 protein: CAWTPAGKWTQYF
J gene: TRBJ2-3; clone size: few; V gene: TRBV9; D gene: -; CDR3 DNA: TGTGCCAGCAGCGTAGTAGAGTTAGCCGGGACAGATACGCAGTATTTT; CDR3 protein: CASSVVELAGTDTQYF
J gene: TRBJ2-3; clone size: -; V gene: TRBV29-1; D gene: -; CDR3 DNA: TGCAGCGTTGTAAGGCAGGGCGATACGCAGTATTTT; CDR3 protein: CSVVRQGDTQYF
J gene: TRBJ1-2; clone size: -; V gene: TRBV7-2; D gene: -; CDR3 DNA: TGTGCCAGCAGCTCTAGGAGTGGCAGGGAATATGGCTACACCTTC; CDR3 protein: CASSSRSGREYGYTF
J gene: TRBJ2-1; clone size: few; V gene: TRBV29-1; D gene: TRBD2; CDR3 DNA: TGCAGCGTGCGACTAGCGGAAAGATACAATGAGCAGTTCTTC; CDR3 protein: CSVRLAERYNEQFF
J gene: TRBJ2-5; clone size: -; V gene: TRBV11-2; D gene: -; CDR3 DNA: TGTGCCAGCAGATGGGTGGGGAAAGAGACCCAGTACTTC; CDR3 protein: CASRWVGKETQYF
J gene: TRBJ2-1; clone size: -; V gene: TRBV20-1; D gene: -; CDR3 DNA: TGCAGTGCTTCTATCGTAGGGGGGGGTGAGCAGTTCTTC; CDR3 protein: CSASIVGGGEQFF
J gene: TRBJ1-5; clone size: -; V gene: TRBV11-2; D gene: -; CDR3 DNA: TGTGCCAGCAGCTCAGGCAGTAGCAATCAGCCCCAGCATTTT; CDR3 protein: CASSSGSSNQPQHF
J gene: TRBJ2-1; clone size: -; V gene: TRBV7-9; D gene: -; CDR3 DNA: TGTGCCAGCAGCCCGGGGGACAGTCGAACTAGTGAGCAGTTCTTC; CDR3 protein: CASSPGDSRTSEQFF